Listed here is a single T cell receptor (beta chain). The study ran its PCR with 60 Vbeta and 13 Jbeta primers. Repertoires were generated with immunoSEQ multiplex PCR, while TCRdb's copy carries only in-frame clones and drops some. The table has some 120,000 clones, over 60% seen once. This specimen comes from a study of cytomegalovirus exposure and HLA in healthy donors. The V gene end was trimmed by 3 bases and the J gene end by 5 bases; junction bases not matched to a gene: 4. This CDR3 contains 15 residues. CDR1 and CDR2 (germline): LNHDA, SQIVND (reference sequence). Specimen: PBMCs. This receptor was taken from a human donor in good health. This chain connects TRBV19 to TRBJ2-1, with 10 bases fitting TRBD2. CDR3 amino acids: CASSISLAGDNEQFF. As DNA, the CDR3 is TGTGCCAGTAGTATCTCGCTAGCGGGGGACAATGAGCAGTTCTTC.